This T cell receptor beta chain is drawn from a study of regulatory T cells in long-lasting Graves disease. Time point reported: newly diagnosed GD, antithyroid drugs for less than 3 months. RNA extracted from PBMCs served as the sequencing template. This clonotype has just a few counts. Its antigen is undetermined. Germline V CDR1 and CDR2: DFQATT, SNEGSKA (reference sequence). This CDR3 contains 13 residues. Deletions cut 0 bases from V and 9 bases from J, with 12 bases between. Assembly of TCR beta libraries relied on iRepertoire HTBI primers together with Arm-PCR of CDR3 regions. A single record per CDR3 protein comes from TCRdb applying MiXCR to the multiplex PCR reads. The table lists 350,000 to 450,000 distinct CDR3 sequences, over 9.5% of them singletons, with around 18% in the top ten. Study-wide findings and caveats: Whereas 966 public clonotypes were shared by new patients, persistent patients shared more, at approximately 2,700.

The same data also went into a second study, on T cells in Graves' hyperthyroidism and ophthalmopathy. As that study records: HTBI primers were used for first-round RT-PCR of the TCR CDR3. Researchers report that a 13 V-J model separated ophthalmopathy from stable hyperthyroidism.

Sequenced material: peripheral blood mononuclear cells (PBMCs), taken at new diagnosis, from a patient treated with antithyroid drugs. The TCR originated in a woman younger than 35 with Graves disease. The rearrangement uses TRBV20-1 and TRBJ2-1; weak D call: TRBD2 (5 bases). Written as DNA, the CDR3 is TGCAGTGCTAGAGAGGCCAGGAGGAGTGAGCAGTTCTTC. This sequence encodes CSAREARRSEQFF.